This TCR beta chain was obtained from a study of low-dose radiotherapy and immunotherapy resistance in tumors. This clonotype was recorded at least ten times. Time point described: before trial treatment. Donors were dosed with nivolumab and ipilimumab; they also received aspirin, low-dose cyclophosphamide and low-dose radiotherapy. The germline CDR1 and CDR2 sequences are MNHEY and SMNVEV (reference sequence). This CDR3 has 15 residues. After removal of 5 bases from V and 2 bases from J, the junction contained 7 bases not matched to a gene. Priming of first-strand cDNA relied on TRAV- and TRBV-specific primers (covering alpha and beta chains). TCR amplification involved 15 to 25 PCR cycles with a constant-region primer and V-primer adapter. TCRdb ran MiXCR on the reads and lists one entry per CDR3 protein. The table has more than 85,000 distinct CDR3 sequences, more than 7.5% seen once; the top ten hold 0.95% to 1.3%.

V and J are TRBV27 and TRBJ2-7; 9 bases line up with TRBD1. The source was PBMCs, collected before treatment. This TCR was sampled from a male donor with prostate cancer. Written as DNA, the CDR3 is TGTGCCAGCAGTGAGGGGGGACAGGGAACCTACGAGCAGTACTTC. Translating it yields CASSEGGQGTYEQYF.